A selection of T cell receptor beta chains follows, all from one sample in a study of T cell changes during pregnancy in multiple sclerosis. TCRdb's copy holds only in-frame clones and misses some; the assay was immunoSEQ multiplex PCR. The sample includes about 79,000 clones, about 93% of them seen just once. The input for sequencing was CD4+ T cells from peripheral blood mononuclear cells, taken in the second trimester of pregnancy. Receptor source: a female donor with multiple sclerosis, enrolled in a pregnancy study. Each CDR3 is given without its conserved first and last residue. Clone size is stated in some rows and not others, as once, few, many or a class when expanded.

v_call	clone_size	j_call	cdr3_aa
TRBV6-6	few	TRBJ1-3	ASSIQTGRSGNTIY
TRBV5-1	.	TRBJ2-5	ASSPAPGQGALY
TRBV9	few	TRBJ1-6	ASSVGQGGNSPLH
TRBV5-4	.	TRBJ2-3	ASSLTSGGALDTQY
TRBV30	.	TRBJ2-5	AWSRQGETQY
TRBV5-1	.	TRBJ1-2	ASSLDWDRLYGYT
TRBV9	.	TRBJ1-4	ASSVDAGRDEKLF
TRBV27	.	TRBJ2-1	ASSPRGGGGNNEQF
TRBV28	.	TRBJ2-5	ASSPYSGETQY
TRBV19	.	TRBJ1-4	ASRPGATNEKLF
TRBV6-6	.	TRBJ1-5	ASRRDSSNQPQH
TRBV2	.	TRBJ1-1	ASSATGANTEAF
TRBV4-1	.	TRBJ1-2	ASSQRTGDGYT
TRBV6-1	.	TRBJ2-1	ASSESPSSYNEQF
TRBV5-1	.	TRBJ2-3	ASSTGDTPSTDTQY
TRBV7-2	.	TRBJ1-5	ASSPQGGVNQPQH
TRBV18	.	TRBJ2-7	ASSLSGQPYEQY
TRBV15	.	TRBJ2-5	ATSRVGETQY
TRBV2	.	TRBJ1-1	ASSEMGEGEAF
TRBV28	once	TRBJ1-3	ASSSGGQGNTIY
TRBV19	.	TRBJ1-1	ASSIWQGPGNTEAF
TRBV18	.	TRBJ2-2	ASSPLPEPPGELF
TRBV19	.	TRBJ1-1	ATRGYEDTEAF
TRBV30	few	TRBJ1-1	AWNPGTVNTEAF
TRBV6-6	few	TRBJ2-3	ASSYTTGGGTDTQY
TRBV5-1	.	TRBJ1-1	ASSRTGGGTEAF
TRBV5-1	.	TRBJ2-5	ASSLGTGVGETQY
TRBV19	.	TRBJ2-2	ASKRFANTGELF
TRBV30	.	TRBJ1-1	AWGTRGEAF
TRBV5-1	.	TRBJ2-5	ASSPLVRTGGGETQY
TRBV28	.	TRBJ1-1	ASSFQGAATEAF
TRBV11-2	.	TRBJ1-2	ASSPAFLANYGYT
TRBV6-6	.	TRBJ2-2	AYRVNTGELF
TRBV29-1	.	TRBJ1-1	SAGDRGNTEAF
TRBV19	.	TRBJ2-7	ASRPSGLKSYEQY
TRBV28	.	TRBJ2-7	ASSQGQYEQY
TRBV27	few	TRBJ1-2	ASSFKDRAGYT
TRBV6-6	once	TRBJ2-6	ASSSLSGSVANVLT
TRBV19	.	TRBJ2-7	ASSATRQGPLD
TRBV15	.	TRBJ2-7	ATSLGGQGGGEQY
TRBV7-2	.	TRBJ2-2	ASSSTSGGAFSGELF
TRBV7-2	.	TRBJ1-2	ASGLLDRVNYGYT
TRBV19	few	TRBJ1-3	ASSRQSFSGNTIY
TRBV1	few	TRBJ1-6	TSSHPLGAPWDSPLH
TRBV5-4	.	TRBJ2-7	ASSLTGPTGFYEQY
TRBV7-8	.	TRBJ1-1	ASSLDPQGYTEAF
TRBV29-1	.	TRBJ1-1	SVYRATSNTEAF
TRBV5-4	.	TRBJ2-5	ASSLWTGPKETQY
TRBV11-2	.	TRBJ2-7	ASSSTGFSEQY
TRBV5-4	once	TRBJ2-7	ASSSATTSGSYEQY